This entry concerns a single T cell receptor (beta chain). The sample belongs to a study of blood T cell repertoires in COVID-19. As for the study in general: From the United States, Italy and Spain came samples of acute and convalescent COVID-19.

Trimming cost V 4 bases and J 4 bases, with 16 bases left between them. CDR1 and CDR2 from the germline V gene are SGHTA and FQGNSA. The CDR3 covers 16 residues. The cohort comprised adults aged about 18 to 100 years residing in about two dozen US areas. Two negative PCRs, clearance, or symptom resolution were required of recovered Cohort 3 donors. Study processing details: By means of reference gene primer amplification, nucleated cell counts were estimated. TCRdb's copy holds only in-frame clones and misses some; the assay was immunoSEQ multiplex PCR. The DNA gave D and trimming, while V, J and clone size come from that table. The sample contains about 170,000 clones, 70% to 85% of which appear only once.

The sequence came from a man aged 50 or older who had recovered from COVID-19. The sequencing sample was made of PBMCs or T cells enriched from blood (not recorded which). V and J are TRBV7-2 and TRBJ2-2; maybe TRBD1 (6 bases). CDR3 sequence reads: CASSWPTGHSTGELFF. In DNA form, the CDR3 reads TGTGCCAGCAGCTGGCCGACAGGCCACAGCACCGGGGAGCTGTTTTTT.